This T cell receptor beta chain was sequenced during a study of cytomegalovirus exposure and HLA in healthy donors. Study-wide context: Researchers previously reported finding more than 100 million unique TCR beta sequences from approximately 200 million T cells.

Study observations and caveats: TCR beta chains numbering some 160 were designated cytomegalovirus-associated. A later analysis linked a missense DCLRE1C variant to TCR beta V- and J-gene trimming. A prior analysis recorded that most TCR beta V segments were productive about 90% or about 30% of the time.

The PCR ran on 60 Vbeta and 13 Jbeta primers. Generated by immunoSEQ multiplex PCR, the TCRdb table keeps only in-frame clones and is missing some. The data show over 150,000 clones, about 80% seen once. With respect to this clone: The antigen remains unidentified.

The sequence was obtained from a woman in her thirties in good health and CMV-seronegative. The sample comprised PBMCs.

The DNA for the CDR3 is TGCGCCAGCAGCCAAGAAAGGACTAGCCTTAGCACAGATACGCAGTATTTT. It specifies CASSQERTSLSTDTQYF. The gene calls are TRBV4-3 and TRBJ2-3, with 8 bases lining up with TRBD2. The V and J ends lost 0 bases and 0 bases, in that order; junction bases with no gene match: 5. The CDR3 sequence is 17 residues long. Germline lookup yields CDR1 LGHNA and CDR2 YSLEER.